Below, 19 T cell receptor beta chains from the same sample are listed, as sequenced in a study of T cell clonality in common variable immunodeficiency. Repertoires were generated with immunoSEQ multiplex PCR, while TCRdb's copy carries only in-frame clones and drops some. The table lists some 38,000 clones, no singletons, with 2.5% to 3.5% in the top ten. The sample was peripheral blood mononuclear cells. The receptors were sampled from a person aged 18 to 75 in good health.

This clone was seen at least ten times. The CDR3 is cut off 3 residues early in the read; its end comes from the germline J gene. The chain employs TRBV5-6 and TRBJ2-7; tentative D call: TRBD2 (5 bases). V was shortened by 6 bases and J by 6 bases, with 13 bases between the two germline ends. Germline CDR1 reads SGHDT; CDR2 reads YYEEEE. The CDR3 length is 12 residues. This CDR3 reads CASTGRGLEQYF. CDR3 DNA (partial): TGTGCCAGCACCGGCCGCGGGCTCGAG.

A remark on this clone: The read finishes 3 residues shy of the CDR3 end, and the germline J gene is used to complete it. The chain links TRBV30 to TRBJ2-3; 11 bases line up with TRBD2. V dropped 6 bases and J dropped 2; count of bases not matched to a gene: 16. The CDR3 sequence is 18 residues long. Germline lookup yields CDR1 GTSNPN and CDR2 SVGIG (reference sequence). CDR3 DNA, as far as it was read: TGTGCCTGCCTAAGAAAGAAACTAGCGGGAGATCCCACAGATACG. Translation gives CACLRKKLAGDPTDT. From start to end, the CDR3 is CACLRKKLAGDPTDTQYF.

There are many counts of this clone. The sequenced fragment ends 3 residues before the CDR3 boundary, so the rest is inferred from the germline J gene. The V call is TRBV5-6, the J call TRBJ1-4, with D possibly TRBD1 on 5 matching bases. CDR1 and CDR2 from the germline V gene are SGHDT and YYEEEE. The CDR3 is 14 residues long. The ends were cut back, 4 bases at V and 8 bases at J, with 15 bases in the middle. CDR3 bases read: TGTGCCAGCAGCCTTGGGGGGTCACGGGAAAAA. Translating gives CASSLGGSREK. The entire CDR3 reads CASSLGGSREKLFF.

This clone was counted at least ten times. The CDR3 goes on 3 residues after the read ends, and that part is filled in from the germline J gene. This chain joins TRBV4-2 and TRBJ2-7; perhaps TRBD1 as D (6 bases). Germline V lookup: CDR1 LGHNA, CDR2 YNFKEQ. V lost 1 base, J lost 1 base, and 14 bases lay in between. This CDR3 is built from 16 residues. The part of the CDR3 DNA that was read is TGTGCCAGCAGCCAAGTGTACAGGGATAGTTCCTACGAG. Translated, it gives CASSQVYRDSSYE. The entire CDR3 sequence reads CASSQVYRDSSYEQYF.

This clone was counted at least ten times. Sequencing ends 3 residues short of the CDR3 end; the germline J gene provides the rest. The sample holds other DNA sequences that translate to the same CDR3. The V call is TRBV18, the J call TRBJ1-2; maybe TRBD1 (6 bases). Germline V lookup: CDR1 KGHSH, CDR2 LQKENI. This CDR3 comprises 14 residues. Partial CDR3 DNA: TGTGCCAGCTCACCAATCCGGGACAATCGGGGC. Translating it yields CASSPIRDNRG. The full CDR3 is CASSPIRDNRGYTF. Supplemented by reference TRBV18 and TRBJ1-2, the full variable domain reads NAGVMQNPRHLVRRRGQEARLRCSPMKGHSHVYWYRQLPEEGLKFMVYLQKENIIDESGMPKERFSAEFPKEGPSILRIQQVVRGDSAAYFCASSPIRDNRGYTFGSGTRLTVV.

This clone was seen repeatedly, ten times or more. The CDR3 end is not reached by the read, which stops 3 residues before it; the germline J gene fills it in. This sequence joins TRBV5-1 and TRBJ2-3; 8 nucleotides align to TRBD1. Germline V lookup: CDR1 SGHRS, CDR2 YFSETQ. Trimming removed 4 bases from V and 6 bases from J; junction bases left unmatched: 7. This CDR3 is built from 14 residues. The DNA read from the CDR3 is TGCGCCAGCAGCGGATCTTCAGGGGGCGATACG. Amino acid sequence: CASSGSSGGDT. The whole CDR3 is CASSGSSGGDTQYF. Variable domain in full (rest from reference TRBV5-1 and TRBJ2-3): KAGVTQTPRYLIKTRGQQVTLSCSPISGHRSVSWYQQTPGQGLQFLFEYFSETQRNKGNFPGRFSGRQFSNSRSEMNVSTLELGDSALYLCASSGSSGGDTQYFGPGTRLTVL.

This clone is categorized as medium-sized. The observed sequence ends 3 residues before the CDR3 terminus, with the missing tail filled in from the germline J gene. The same CDR3 can be traced to other DNA sequences in this sample. The gene calls are TRBV28 and TRBJ1-4, with 9 nucleotides matching TRBD1. The junction had 7 bases not matched to a gene; V was cut back by 3 bases and J by 8 bases. Germline V gives CDR1 MDHEN, CDR2 SYDVKM. CDR3 length equals 15 residues. The CDR3 is CASSLEQGAGEKLFF. The sequenced CDR3 bases are TGTGCCAGCAGTTTGGAACAGGGGGCAGGCGAAAAA.

This clone was counted ten times or more. The read is 3 residues too short to cover the CDR3 end, so that end is filled in from the germline J gene. The genes are TRBV20-1 and TRBJ2-7; D possibly corresponds to TRBD2 (6 bases). The CDR3 loop spans 14 amino acids. V was clipped by 1 base and J by 4 bases, with 14 bases between them. In germline, CDR1 is DFQATT, CDR2 SNEGSKA (reference sequence). CDR3 residues: CSARAWGVQYEQYF. The covered CDR3 bases are TGCAGTGCTAGAGCATGGGGGGTTCAGTACGAG.

This clone has at least ten counts. The missing CDR3 end, 3 residues past where the read stops, is filled in from the germline J gene. The chain employs TRBV7-9 and TRBJ2-2, with no clear D. Trimming took 4 bases from V and 1 from J, leaving 7 bases between them. The CDR3 is 14 amino acids. Germline CDR1 reads SEHNR; CDR2 reads FQNEAQ (reference sequence). This chain's CDR3 is CASSSYLNTGELFF. CDR3 bases read: TGTGCCAGCAGCTCGTACTTGAACACCGGGGAG.

This clone was detected many times. The read terminates 3 residues ahead of where the CDR3 ends, so the germline J gene completes it. The chain is built from TRBV7-9 and TRBJ2-5; D may be TRBD1 (5 bases). The CDR3 is made up of 15 amino acids. Germline CDR1 is SEHNR and CDR2 is FQNEAQ (reference sequence). Trimming removed 5 bases at V and 4 bases at J, with 17 bases between. Here the CDR3 reads CASSPRVEVGETQYF. CDR3 bases read: TGTGCCAGCAGCCCCAGGGTCGAGGTGGGAGAGACC.

This clone has ten or more counts. The read finishes 3 residues shy of the CDR3 end, and the germline J gene is used to complete it. V and J are TRBV20-1 and TRBJ2-3, with TRBD1 matching 7 bases. The germline V gene encodes CDR1 DFQATT and CDR2 SNEGSKA (reference sequence). The CDR3 spans 15 residues. The part of the CDR3 DNA that was read is TGCAGCACATACGGGACAGCCAGGAGCACAGATACG. This codes for CSTYGTARSTDT. The full CDR3 protein is CSTYGTARSTDTQYF.

Many counts were recorded for this clone. The CDR3 end is not reached by the read, which stops 3 residues before it; the germline J gene fills it in. The rearrangement links TRBV11-3 to TRBJ2-2; 8 nucleotides align to TRBD1. The CDR3 loop spans 15 amino acids. J lost 1 base, V lost 5 bases, and 3 bases had no gene match. Germline lookup yields CDR1 SGHNT and CDR2 YENEEA. The CDR3 reads CASSHGQGNTGELFF. The part of the CDR3 DNA that was read is TGTGCCAGCAGCCATGGACAGGGGAACACCGGGGAG.

This clone was detected many times. The read terminates 3 residues before the CDR3 end, so the remaining end is supplied by the germline J gene. The chain employs TRBV4-1 and TRBJ1-2; 7 bases are a match to TRBD1. Germline V CDR1 and CDR2: MGHRA, YSYEKL. The CDR3 runs 15 residues. With V trimmed by 1 base and J by 4 bases, 6 bases remained unmatched. The sequenced part of the CDR3 DNA is TGCGCCAGCAGCCAAGCTACCGGGACAGCCTATGGC. Translated, it gives CASSQATGTAYG. The whole CDR3 sequence reads CASSQATGTAYGYTF.

At least ten counts were recorded for this clone. Read data end 3 residues before the CDR3 end; the end is taken from the germline J gene. The chain uses TRBV5-1 and TRBJ1-1; possible D gene TRBD1, 6 bases. In germline, CDR1 is SGHRS, CDR2 YFSETQ. The CDR3 runs 15 residues. Trimming removed 0 bases at V and 5 bases at J, with 14 bases between. CDR3: CASSLVEGVWTEAFF. The CDR3 bases that were read are TGCGCCAGCAGCTTGGTCGAGGGGGTCTGGACTGAA.

This clone was detected ten times or more. Coverage ceases 3 residues before the CDR3 finishes, and the germline J gene fills in the end. J is TRBJ2-1 and V is TRBV20-1, with 14 bases matching TRBD2. The CDR3 length is 19 residues. V shed 3 bases and J 6 bases; nucleotides not matched to a gene: 16. The germline CDR1 and CDR2 sequences are DFQATT and SNEGSKA (reference sequence). The CDR3 bases that were read are TGCAGTGCTAGGGGACTAGGGACTAGCGGGAGAGGGTTCGGCAATGAG. It is translated as CSARGLGTSGRGFGNE. The whole CDR3 region reads CSARGLGTSGRGFGNEQFF.

This clone was detected many times. The CDR3 end lies 3 residues beyond the end of the read and is filled in from the germline J gene. This rearrangement joins TRBV20-1 to TRBJ1-1; 7 bases match TRBD1. The CDR3 is made up of 16 amino acids. Germline CDR1 is DFQATT and CDR2 is SNEGSKA (reference sequence). V lost 3 bases to trimming and J lost 2 bases; unmatched junction nucleotides: 12. The DNA read from the CDR3 is TGCAGTGCTAGCACACAGGGGACCCGGATCAACACTGAA. It translates to CSASTQGTRINTE. The CDR3 as a whole reads CSASTQGTRINTEAFF.

In this sample, this clone turned up many times. Read coverage stops 3 residues before the CDR3 terminus; the germline J gene supplies the remainder. V gene TRBV12-3 or TRBV12-4 combines with J gene TRBJ2-7; the D is unclear. There are 13 residues in the CDR3. The V end was cut by 1 base, the J end by 4 bases, with 8 bases between. The CDR3 region is CASSLVQSYEQYF. The DNA read from the CDR3 is TGTGCCAGCAGTTTAGTACAGAGTTACGAG.

This clone was picked up many times. The read terminates 3 residues before the CDR3 end, so the remaining end is supplied by the germline J gene. V usage is TRBV5-1 and J usage is TRBJ2-3; D ambiguous. The V end was cut by 4 bases, the J end by 1 base, with 7 bases between. Germline-derived CDR1 and CDR2 are SGHRS and YFSETQ. There are 13 residues in the CDR3. CDR3 sequence: CASSAEGTDTQYF. CDR3 DNA, as far as it was read: TGCGCCAGCAGCGCCGAGGGCACAGATACG.

This clone was recorded at least ten times. Coverage ceases 3 residues before the CDR3 finishes, and the germline J gene fills in the end. V and J are TRBV20-1 and TRBJ2-1; 7 nucleotides agree with TRBD2. Trimming removed 1 base from V and 2 bases from J; junction bases left unmatched: 5. The CDR3 consists of 15 residues. The germline gives CDR1 DFQATT, CDR2 SNEGSKA (reference sequence). CDR3 sequence: CSARGAGDAYNEQFF. The sequenced CDR3 bases are TGCAGTGCTAGAGGGGCGGGAGACGCCTACAATGAG.